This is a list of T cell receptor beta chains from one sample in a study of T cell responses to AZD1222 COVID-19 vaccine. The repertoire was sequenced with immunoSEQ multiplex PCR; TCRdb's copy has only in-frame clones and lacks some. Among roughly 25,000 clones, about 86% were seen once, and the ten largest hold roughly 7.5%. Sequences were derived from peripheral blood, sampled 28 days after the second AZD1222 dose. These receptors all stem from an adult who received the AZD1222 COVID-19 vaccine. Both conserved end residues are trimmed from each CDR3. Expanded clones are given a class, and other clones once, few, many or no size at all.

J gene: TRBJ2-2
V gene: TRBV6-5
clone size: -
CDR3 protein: ASTGTGVTGELF

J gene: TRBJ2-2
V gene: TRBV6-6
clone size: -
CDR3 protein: ASRRLAGSTNTGELF

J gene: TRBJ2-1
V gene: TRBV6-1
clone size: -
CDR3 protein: ASSEAQAGGSSYNEQF

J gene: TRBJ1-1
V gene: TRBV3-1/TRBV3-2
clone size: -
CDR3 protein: ASSQDGGGKAF

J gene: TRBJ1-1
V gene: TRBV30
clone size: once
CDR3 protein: AWSDQGLAF

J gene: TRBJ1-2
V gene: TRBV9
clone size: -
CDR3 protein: ASSVEVANYGYT

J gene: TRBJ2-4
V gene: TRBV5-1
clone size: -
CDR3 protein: ASSQAQGYKNIQY

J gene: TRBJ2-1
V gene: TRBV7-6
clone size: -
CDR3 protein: ASSYLQGRGGEQF

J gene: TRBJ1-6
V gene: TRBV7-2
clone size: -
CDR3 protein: ASSSLQGKSPLH

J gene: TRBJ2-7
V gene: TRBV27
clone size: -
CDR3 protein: ASSSLADLIKSSYEQY

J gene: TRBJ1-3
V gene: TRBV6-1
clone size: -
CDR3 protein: ASSEEGRSGNTIY

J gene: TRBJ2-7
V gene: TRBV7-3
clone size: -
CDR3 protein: ASSLGDGYEQY

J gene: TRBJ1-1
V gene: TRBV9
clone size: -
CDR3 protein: ASSQTTDRKAF

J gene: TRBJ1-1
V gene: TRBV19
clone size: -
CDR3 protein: ASSMSGFEAF

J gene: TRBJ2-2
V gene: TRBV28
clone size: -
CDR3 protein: ASISSGRDAGELF

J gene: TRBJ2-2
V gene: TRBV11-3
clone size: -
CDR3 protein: ASSLDLAANTGELF

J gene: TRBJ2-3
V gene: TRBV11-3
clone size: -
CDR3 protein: ASSLLATLGADTQY

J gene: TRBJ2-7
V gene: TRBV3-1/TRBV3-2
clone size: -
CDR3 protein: ASSLKGTYEQY

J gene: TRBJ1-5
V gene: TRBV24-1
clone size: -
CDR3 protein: ATKLNITRTGGCNQPQH

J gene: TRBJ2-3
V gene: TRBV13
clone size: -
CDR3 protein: ASSPGATDTQY

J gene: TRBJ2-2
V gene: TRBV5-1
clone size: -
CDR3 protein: ASLGGTNTGELF

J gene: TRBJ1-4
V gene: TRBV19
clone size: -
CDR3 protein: ASSPGTVNEKLF

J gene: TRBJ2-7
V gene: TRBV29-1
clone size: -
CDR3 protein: SASDPYGTGLYEQY

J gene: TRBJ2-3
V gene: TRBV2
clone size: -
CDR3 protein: ASNKGTGDRAQY

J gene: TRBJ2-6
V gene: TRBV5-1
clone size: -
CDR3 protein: ASSLGQISGANVLT

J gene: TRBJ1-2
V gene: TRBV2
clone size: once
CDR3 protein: ASSEVQGQIYGYT

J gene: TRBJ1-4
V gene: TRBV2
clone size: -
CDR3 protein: ASSGVLESRPTNEKLF

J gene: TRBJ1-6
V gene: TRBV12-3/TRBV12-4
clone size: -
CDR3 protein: ASSLLQDPPLH

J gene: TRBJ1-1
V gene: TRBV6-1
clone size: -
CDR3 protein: ASSVWTGVMNTEAF

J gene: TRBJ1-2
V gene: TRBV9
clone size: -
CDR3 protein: ASSVDDTAWNT

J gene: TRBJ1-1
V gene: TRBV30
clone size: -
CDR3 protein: AWRGGTEAF

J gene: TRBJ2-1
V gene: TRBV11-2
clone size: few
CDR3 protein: ASSSLRGDNEQF

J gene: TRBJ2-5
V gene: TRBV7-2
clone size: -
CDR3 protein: ASSLLAGARGRTQY

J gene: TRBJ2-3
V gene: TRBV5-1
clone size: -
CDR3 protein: ASSSSGYRGDTQY

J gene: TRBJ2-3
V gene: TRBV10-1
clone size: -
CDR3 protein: ASSESPHTDTQY

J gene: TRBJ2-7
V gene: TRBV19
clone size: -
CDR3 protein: ASSIGDWADEQY

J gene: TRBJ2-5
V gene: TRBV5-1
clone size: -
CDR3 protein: ASSSGQTDQETQY

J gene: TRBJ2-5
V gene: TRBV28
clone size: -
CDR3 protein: ASSVGGRETQY

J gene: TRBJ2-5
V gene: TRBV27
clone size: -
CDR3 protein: ASSLFGPPKWETQY

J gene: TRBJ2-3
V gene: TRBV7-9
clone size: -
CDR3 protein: ASSPRFADTQY

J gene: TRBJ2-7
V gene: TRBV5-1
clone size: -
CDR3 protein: ASSALQEASYEQY

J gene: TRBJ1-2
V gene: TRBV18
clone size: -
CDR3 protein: ASSPSRSVPNYGYT

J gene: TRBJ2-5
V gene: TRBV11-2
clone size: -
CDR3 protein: ASSPLGQQETQY

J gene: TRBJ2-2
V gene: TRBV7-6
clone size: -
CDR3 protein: ASSLLAPNTGELF

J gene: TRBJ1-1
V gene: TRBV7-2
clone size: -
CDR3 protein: ASSLSHITGGATEAF

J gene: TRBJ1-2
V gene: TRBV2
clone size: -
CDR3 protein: ASRQGPSNYGYT

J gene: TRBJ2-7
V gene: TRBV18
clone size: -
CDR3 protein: ASSPAQGANEQY

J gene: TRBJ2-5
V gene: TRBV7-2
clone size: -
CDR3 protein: ASSIGTSLQETQY

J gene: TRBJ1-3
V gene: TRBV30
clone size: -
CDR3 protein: AWSKGHGGGNTIY

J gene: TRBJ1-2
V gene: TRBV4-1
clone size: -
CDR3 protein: ASSQAGARDGYT

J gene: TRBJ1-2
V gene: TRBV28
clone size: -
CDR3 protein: ASSEEGRDYGYT

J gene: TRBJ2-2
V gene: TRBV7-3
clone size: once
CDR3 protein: ASSLRGQGGTGELF

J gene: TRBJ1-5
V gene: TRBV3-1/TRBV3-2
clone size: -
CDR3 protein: ASSQRGVGPQH

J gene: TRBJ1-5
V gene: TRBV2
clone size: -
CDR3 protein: ASSEYRDQPQH

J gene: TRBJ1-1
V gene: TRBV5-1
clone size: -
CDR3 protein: ASSLATPTGLNTEAF

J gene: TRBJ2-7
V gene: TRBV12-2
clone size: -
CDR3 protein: ASRPMANRGAYEQY

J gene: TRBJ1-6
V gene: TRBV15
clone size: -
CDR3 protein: ATSRDLGGTSLSPLH

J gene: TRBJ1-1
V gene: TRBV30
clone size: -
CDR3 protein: AWSALPDADQAF

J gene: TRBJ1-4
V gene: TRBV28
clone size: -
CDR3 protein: ASSLSYEKLF